This T cell receptor beta chain was recovered during a study of blood T cells in healthy people across ages. Study-level background: Using template switching, researchers captured about one barcoded beta molecule for each two T cells.

CDR3 size: 13 residues. Trimming left V 2 bases short and J 7 bases short, with 8 bases between. Germline-derived CDR1 and CDR2 are LGHDT and YNNKEL (reference sequence). It was with a sample-barcoded 5' primer and a J-beta primer mix that a second PCR of roughly 6 to 12 cycles was run. From the 5' RACE reads, TCRdb called clonotypes with MiXCR, one entry per CDR3 protein. Of 600,000 to 800,000 distinct CDR3 sequences in the sample, under 25% are singletons; the top ten hold 3.5% to 4%. The study, taken as a whole, reports: Roughly linearly, TCR beta diversity per million T cells fell as age increased. The unsorted PBMCs prevented any conclusive comparison of naive versus antigen-experienced cells.

The sample holds many counts of this clonotype. No antigen is known for it. The sequence came from a man aged 70-80 years in good health. The rearrangement links TRBV3-1 to TRBJ2-2; D gene ambiguous. The specimen sequenced was blood. In DNA form, the CDR3 reads TGTGCCAGCAGCCAACCCGACGGCGGGGAGCTGTTTTTT. Translation: CASSQPDGGELFF.